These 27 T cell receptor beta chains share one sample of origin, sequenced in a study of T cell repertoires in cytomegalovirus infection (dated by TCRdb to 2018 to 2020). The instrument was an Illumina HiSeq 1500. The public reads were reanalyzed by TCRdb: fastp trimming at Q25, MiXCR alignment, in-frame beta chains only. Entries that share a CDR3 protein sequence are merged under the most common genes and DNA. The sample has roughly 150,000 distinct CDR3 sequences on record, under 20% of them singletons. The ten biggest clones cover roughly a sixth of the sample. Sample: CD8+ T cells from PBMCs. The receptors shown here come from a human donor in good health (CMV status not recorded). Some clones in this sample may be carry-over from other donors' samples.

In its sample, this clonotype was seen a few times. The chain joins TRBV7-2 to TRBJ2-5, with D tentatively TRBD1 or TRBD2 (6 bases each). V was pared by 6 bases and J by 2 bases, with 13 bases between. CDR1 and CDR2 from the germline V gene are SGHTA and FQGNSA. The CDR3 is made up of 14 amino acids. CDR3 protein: CASSRGVNQETQYF. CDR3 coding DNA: TGTGCCAGCAGTAGGGGGGTGAATCAAGAGACCCAGTACTTC.

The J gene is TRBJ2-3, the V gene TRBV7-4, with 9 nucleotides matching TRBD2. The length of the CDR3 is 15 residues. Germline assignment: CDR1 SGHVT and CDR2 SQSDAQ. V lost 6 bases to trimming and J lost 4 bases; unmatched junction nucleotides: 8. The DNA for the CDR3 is TGTGCCAGCAGTCAGAAGACTAGCGGTCCAGATACGCAGTATTTT. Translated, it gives CASSQKTSGPDTQYF.

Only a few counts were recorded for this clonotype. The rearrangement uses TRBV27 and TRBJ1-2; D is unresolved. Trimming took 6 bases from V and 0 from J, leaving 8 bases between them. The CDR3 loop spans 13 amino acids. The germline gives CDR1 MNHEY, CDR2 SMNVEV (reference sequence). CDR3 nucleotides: TGTGCCAGCAGCTACAGCACTAACTATGGCTACACCTTC. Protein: CASSYSTNYGYTF.

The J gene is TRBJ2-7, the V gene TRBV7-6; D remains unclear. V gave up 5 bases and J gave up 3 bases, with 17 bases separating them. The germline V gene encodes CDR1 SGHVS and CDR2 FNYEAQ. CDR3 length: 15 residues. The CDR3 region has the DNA TGTGCCAGCAGCCCGTCAAGGGTCCCCGGCTACGAGCAGTACTTC. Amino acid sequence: CASSPSRVPGYEQYF.

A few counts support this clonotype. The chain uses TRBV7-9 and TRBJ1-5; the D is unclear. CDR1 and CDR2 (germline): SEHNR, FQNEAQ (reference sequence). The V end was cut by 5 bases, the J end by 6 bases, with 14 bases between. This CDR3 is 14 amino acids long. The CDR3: CASSRAPSGQPQHF. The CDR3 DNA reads TGTGCCAGCAGCCGGGCCCCCTCGGGTCAGCCCCAGCATTTT.

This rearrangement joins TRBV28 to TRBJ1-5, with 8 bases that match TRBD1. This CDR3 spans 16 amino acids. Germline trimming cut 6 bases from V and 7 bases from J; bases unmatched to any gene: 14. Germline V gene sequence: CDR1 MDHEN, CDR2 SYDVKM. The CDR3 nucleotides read TGTGCCAGCAGGTTAAAGGGACAGGCCCAAGCCCAGCCCCAGCATTTT. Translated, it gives CASRLKGQAQAQPQHF.

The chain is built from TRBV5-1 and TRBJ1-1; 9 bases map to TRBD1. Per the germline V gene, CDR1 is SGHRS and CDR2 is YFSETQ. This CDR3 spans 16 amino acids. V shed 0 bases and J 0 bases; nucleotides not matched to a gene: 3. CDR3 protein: CASSLGTGAMNTEAFF. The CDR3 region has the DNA TGCGCCAGCAGCTTGGGGACAGGGGCAATGAACACTGAAGCTTTCTTT.

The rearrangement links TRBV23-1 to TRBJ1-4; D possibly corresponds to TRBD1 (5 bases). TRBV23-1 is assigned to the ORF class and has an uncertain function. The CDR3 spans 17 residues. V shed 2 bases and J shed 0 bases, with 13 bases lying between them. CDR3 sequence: CASSQPYRRSTNEKLFF. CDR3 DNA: TGCGCCAGCAGTCAACCGTACAGGAGATCAACTAATGAAAAACTGTTTTTT.

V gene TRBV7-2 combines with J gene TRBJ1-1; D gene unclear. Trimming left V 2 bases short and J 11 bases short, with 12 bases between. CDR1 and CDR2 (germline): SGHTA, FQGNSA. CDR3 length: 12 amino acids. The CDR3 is CASSLKGRGAFF. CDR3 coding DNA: TGTGCCAGCAGCTTAAAAGGGAGAGGGGCTTTCTTT. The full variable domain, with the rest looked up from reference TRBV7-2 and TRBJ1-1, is GAGVSQSPSNKVTEKGKDVELRCDPISGHTALYWYRQSLGQGLEFLIYFQGNSAPDKSGLPSDRFSAERTGGSVSTLTIQRTQQEDSAVYLCASSLKGRGAFFGQGTRLTVV.

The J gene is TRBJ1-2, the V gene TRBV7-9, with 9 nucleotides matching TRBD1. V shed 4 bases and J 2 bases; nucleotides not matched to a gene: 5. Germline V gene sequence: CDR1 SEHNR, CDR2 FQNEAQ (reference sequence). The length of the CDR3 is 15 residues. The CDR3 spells CASSSTGGSNYGYTF. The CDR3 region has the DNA TGTGCCAGCAGCTCGACAGGGGGATCGAACTATGGCTACACCTTC.

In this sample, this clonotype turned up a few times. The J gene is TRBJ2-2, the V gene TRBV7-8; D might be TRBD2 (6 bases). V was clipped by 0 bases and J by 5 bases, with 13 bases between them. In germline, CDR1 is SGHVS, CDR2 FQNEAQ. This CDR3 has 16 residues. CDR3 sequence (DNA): TGTGCCAGCAGCTTAGCATACGGAGGGAGGACCGGGGAGCTGTTTTTT. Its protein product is CASSLAYGGRTGELFF.

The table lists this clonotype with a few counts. CDR3 region: CASSVQGSSSYEQYF. The CDR3 coding sequence is TGTGCCAGCAGCGTACAGGGGTCGAGCTCCTACGAGCAGTACTTC. This sequence joins TRBV9 and TRBJ2-7, with D tentatively TRBD1 (6 bases). Trimming took off 1 base at V and 0 bases at J, with 11 bases between the two ends. The CDR3 loop spans 15 amino acids. Per germline, CDR1 SGDLS and CDR2 YYNGEE.

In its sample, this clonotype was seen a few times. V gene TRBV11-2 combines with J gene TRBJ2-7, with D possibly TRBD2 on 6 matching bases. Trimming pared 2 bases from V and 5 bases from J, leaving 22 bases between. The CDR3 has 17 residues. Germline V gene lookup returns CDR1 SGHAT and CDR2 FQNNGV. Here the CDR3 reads CASSLRAGWPSGDEQYF. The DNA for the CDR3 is TGTGCCAGCAGCTTAAGGGCGGGATGGCCGAGTGGGGACGAGCAGTACTTC.

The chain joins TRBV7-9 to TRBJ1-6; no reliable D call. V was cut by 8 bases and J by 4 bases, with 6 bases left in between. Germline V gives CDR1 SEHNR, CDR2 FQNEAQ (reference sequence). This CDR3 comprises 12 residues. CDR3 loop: CASRGYNSPLHF. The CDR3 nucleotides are TGTGCCAGCCGAGGGTATAATTCACCCCTCCACTTT.

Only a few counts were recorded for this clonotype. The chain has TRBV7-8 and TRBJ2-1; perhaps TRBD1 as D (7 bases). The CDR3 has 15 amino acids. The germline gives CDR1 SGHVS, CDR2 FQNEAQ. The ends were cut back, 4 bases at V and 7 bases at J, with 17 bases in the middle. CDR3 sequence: CASSSLGGTANEQFF. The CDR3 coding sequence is TGTGCCAGCAGCTCTCTAGGCGGGACAGCTAATGAGCAGTTCTTC. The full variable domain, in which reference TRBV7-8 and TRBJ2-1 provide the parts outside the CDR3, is GAGVSQSPRYKVAKRGQDVALRCDPISGHVSLFWYQQALGQGPEFLTYFQNEAQLDKSGLPSDRFFAERPEGSVSTLKIQRTQQEDSAVYLCASSSLGGTANEQFFGPGTRLTVL.

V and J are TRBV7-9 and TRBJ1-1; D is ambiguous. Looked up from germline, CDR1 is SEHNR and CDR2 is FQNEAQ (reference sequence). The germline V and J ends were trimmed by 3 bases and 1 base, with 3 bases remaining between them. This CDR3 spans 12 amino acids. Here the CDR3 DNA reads TGTGCCAGCAGCTTCACGAACACTGAAGCTTTCTTT. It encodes CASSFTNTEAFF. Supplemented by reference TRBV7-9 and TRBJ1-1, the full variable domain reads DTGVSQNPRHKITKRGQNVTFRCDPISEHNRLYWYRQTLGQGPEFLTYFQNEAQLEKSRLLSDRFSAERPKGSFSTLEIQRTEQGDSAMYLCASSFTNTEAFFGQGTRLTVV.

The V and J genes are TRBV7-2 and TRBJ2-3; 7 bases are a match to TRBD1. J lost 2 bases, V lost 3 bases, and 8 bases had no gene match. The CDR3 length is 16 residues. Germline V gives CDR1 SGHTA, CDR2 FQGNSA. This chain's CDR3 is CASSFPGQAVTDTQYF. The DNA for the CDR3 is TGTGCCAGCAGCTTCCCAGGACAGGCGGTCACAGATACGCAGTATTTT.

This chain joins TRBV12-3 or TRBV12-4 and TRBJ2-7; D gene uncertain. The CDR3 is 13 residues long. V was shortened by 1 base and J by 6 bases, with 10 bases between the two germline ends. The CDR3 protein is CASSLVTTGEQYF. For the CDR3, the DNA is TGTGCCAGCAGTTTAGTAACTACCGGCGAGCAGTACTTC.

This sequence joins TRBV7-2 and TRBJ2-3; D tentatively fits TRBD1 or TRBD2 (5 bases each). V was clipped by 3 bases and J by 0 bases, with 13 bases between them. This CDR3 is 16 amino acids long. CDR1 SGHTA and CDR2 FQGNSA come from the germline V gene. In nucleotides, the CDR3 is TGTGCCAGCAGCTTTGGGACCCTACCTAGCACAGATACGCAGTATTTT. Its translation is CASSFGTLPSTDTQYF.

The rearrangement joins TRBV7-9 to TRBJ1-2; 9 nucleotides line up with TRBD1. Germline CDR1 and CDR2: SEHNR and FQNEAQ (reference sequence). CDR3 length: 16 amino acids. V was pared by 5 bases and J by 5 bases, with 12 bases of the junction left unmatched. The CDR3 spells CASSQTSQGAWYGYTF. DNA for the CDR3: TGTGCCAGCAGCCAGACATCACAGGGGGCATGGTATGGCTACACCTTC.

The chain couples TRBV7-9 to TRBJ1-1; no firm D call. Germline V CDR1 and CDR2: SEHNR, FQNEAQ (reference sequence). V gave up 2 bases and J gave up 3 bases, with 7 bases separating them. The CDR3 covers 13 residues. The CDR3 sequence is CASSLSGYTEAFF. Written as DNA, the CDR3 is TGTGCCAGCAGCTTAAGCGGGTACACTGAAGCTTTCTTT.

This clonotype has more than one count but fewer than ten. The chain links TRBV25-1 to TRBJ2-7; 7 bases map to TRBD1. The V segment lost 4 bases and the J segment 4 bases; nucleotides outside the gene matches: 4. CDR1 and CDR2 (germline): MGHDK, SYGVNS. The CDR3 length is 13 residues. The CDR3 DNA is TGTGCCAGCAGTGGTTGGGGACAGTACGAGCAGTACTTC. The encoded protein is CASSGWGQYEQYF.

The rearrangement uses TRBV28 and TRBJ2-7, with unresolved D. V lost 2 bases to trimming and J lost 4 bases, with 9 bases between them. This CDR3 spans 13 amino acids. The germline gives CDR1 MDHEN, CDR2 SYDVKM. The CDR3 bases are TGTGCCAGCAGTTTAGTGGCAGGTTACGAGCAGTACTTC. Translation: CASSLVAGYEQYF.

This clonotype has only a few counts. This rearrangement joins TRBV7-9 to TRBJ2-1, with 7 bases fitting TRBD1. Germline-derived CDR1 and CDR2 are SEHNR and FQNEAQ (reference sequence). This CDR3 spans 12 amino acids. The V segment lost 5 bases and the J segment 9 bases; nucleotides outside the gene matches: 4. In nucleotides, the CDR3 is TGTGCCAGCAGCCCGAGGACAGGTGAGCAGTTCTTC. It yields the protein CASSPRTGEQFF.

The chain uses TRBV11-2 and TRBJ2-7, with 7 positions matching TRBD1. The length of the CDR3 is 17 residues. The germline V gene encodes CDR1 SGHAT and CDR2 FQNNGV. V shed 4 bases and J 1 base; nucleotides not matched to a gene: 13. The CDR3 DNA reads TGTGCCAGCAGCTCCCAGCCGGGACAGCCATCTTCCTACGAGCAGTACTTC. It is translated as CASSSQPGQPSSYEQYF.

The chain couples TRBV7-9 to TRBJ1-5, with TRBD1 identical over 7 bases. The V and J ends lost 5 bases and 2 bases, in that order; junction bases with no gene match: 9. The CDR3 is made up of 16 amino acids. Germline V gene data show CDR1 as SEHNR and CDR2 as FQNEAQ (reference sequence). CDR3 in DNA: TGTGCCAGCAGCCTTGACAGGGAGATTGGCAATCAGCCCCAGCATTTT. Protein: CASSLDREIGNQPQHF. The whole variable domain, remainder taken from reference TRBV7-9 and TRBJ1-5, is DTGVSQNPRHKITKRGQNVTFRCDPISEHNRLYWYRQTLGQGPEFLTYFQNEAQLEKSRLLSDRFSAERPKGSFSTLEIQRTEQGDSAMYLCASSLDREIGNQPQHFGDGTRLSIL.

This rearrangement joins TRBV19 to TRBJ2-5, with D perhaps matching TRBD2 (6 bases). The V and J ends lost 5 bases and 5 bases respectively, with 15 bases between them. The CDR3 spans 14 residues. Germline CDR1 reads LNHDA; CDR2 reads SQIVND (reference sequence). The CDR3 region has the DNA TGTGCCAGTAGTCCCCTGACTAGTGGTGAGACCCAGTACTTC. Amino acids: CASSPLTSGETQYF. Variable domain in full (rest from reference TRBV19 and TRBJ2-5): DGGITQSPKYLFRKEGQNVTLSCEQNLNHDAMYWYRQDPGQGLRLIYYSQIVNDFQKGDIAEGYSVSREKKESFPLTVTSAQKNPTAFYLCASSPLTSGETQYFGPGTRLLVL.